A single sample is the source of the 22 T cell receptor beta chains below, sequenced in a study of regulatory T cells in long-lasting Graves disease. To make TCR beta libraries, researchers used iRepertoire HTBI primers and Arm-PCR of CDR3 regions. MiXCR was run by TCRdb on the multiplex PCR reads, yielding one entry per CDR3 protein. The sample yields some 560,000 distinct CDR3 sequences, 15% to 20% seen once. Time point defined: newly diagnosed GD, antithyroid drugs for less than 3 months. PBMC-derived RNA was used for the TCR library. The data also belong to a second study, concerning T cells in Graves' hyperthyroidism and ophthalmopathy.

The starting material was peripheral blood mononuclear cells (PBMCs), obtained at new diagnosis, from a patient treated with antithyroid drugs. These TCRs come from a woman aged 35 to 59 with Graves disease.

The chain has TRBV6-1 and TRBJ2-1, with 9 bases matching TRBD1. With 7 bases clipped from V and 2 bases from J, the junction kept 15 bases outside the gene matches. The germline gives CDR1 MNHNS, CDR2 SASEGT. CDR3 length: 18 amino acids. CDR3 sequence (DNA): TGTGCCAGCACCTTACAGGGGGCGTGGGGGGGGACCTACAATGAGCAGTTCTTC. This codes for CASTLQGAWGGTYNEQFF.

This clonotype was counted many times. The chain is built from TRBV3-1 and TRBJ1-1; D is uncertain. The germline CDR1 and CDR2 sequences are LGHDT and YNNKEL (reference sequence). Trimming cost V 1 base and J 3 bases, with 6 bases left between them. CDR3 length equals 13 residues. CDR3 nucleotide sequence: TGTGCCAGCAGCCAAGTTTTCCACACTGAAGCTTTCTTT. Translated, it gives CASSQVFHTEAFF.

CDR3 sequence reads: CASSHPGGTDIILYGYTF. The CDR3 DNA reads TGCGCCAGCAGCCACCCGGGGGGGACAGATATTATTCTCTATGGCTACACCTTC. The V gene is TRBV4-1, the J gene TRBJ1-2; 7 bases are shared with TRBD1. This CDR3 spans 18 amino acids. Germline trimming cut 3 bases from V and 4 bases from J; bases unmatched to any gene: 17. CDR1 is MGHRA and CDR2 is YSYEKL in the germline V gene.

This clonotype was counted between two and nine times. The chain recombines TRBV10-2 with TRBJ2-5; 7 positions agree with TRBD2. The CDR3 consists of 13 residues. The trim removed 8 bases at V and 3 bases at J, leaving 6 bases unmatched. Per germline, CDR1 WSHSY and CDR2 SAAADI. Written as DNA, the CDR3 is TGCGCCAGCCGGGCCAGCGGGGAAGAGACCCAGTACTTC. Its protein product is CASRASGEETQYF.

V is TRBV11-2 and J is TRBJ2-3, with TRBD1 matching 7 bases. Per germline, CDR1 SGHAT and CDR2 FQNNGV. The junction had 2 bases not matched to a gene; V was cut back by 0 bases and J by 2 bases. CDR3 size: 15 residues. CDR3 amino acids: CASSLDRGLTDTQYF. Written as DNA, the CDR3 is TGTGCCAGCAGCTTAGATAGGGGGCTCACAGATACGCAGTATTTT.

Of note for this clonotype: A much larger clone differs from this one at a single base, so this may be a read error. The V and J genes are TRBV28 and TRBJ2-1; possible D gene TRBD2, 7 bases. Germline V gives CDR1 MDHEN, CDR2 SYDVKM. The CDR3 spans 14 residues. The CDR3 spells CASIQGGGYNEQLF. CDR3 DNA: TGTGCCAGCATCCAAGGGGGGGGGTACAATGAGCAGCTCTTC.

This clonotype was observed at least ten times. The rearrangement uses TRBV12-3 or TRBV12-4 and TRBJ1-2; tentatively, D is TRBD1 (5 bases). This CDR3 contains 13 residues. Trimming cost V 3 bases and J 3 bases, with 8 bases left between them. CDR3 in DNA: TGTGCCAGCAGTTTGGCCAGGGACTATGGCTACACCTTC. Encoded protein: CASSLARDYGYTF.

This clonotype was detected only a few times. The CDR3: CASSRAADNEQFF. The CDR3 DNA sequence: TGTGCCAGCAGCCGGGCGGCCGACAATGAGCAGTTCTTC. This chain connects TRBV6-2 or TRBV6-3 to TRBJ2-1; D gene uncertain. Between the trimmed V and J ends, which lost 6 bases and 5 bases, there was a span of 11 bases. This CDR3 region has 13 residues. Germline V gene sequence: CDR1 MNHEY, CDR2 SVGEGT.

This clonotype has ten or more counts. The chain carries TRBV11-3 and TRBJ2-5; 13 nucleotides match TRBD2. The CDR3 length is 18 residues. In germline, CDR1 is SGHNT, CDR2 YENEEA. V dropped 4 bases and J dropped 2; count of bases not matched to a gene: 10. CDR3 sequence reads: CASSYPGTSGETQETQYF. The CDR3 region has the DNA TGTGCCAGCAGCTACCCCGGGACTAGCGGGGAAACACAAGAGACCCAGTACTTC. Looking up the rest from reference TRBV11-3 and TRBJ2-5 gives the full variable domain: EAGVVQSPRYKIIEKKQPVAFWCNPISGHNTLYWYLQNLGQGPELLIRYENEEAVDDSQLPKDRFSAERLKGVDSTLKIQPAELGDSAVYLCASSYPGTSGETQETQYFGPGTRLLVL.

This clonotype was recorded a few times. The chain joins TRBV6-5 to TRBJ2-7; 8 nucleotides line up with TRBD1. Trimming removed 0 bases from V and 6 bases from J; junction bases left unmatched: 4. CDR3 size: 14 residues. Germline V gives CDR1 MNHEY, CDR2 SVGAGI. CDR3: CASSYSTGVGEQYF. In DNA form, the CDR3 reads TGTGCCAGCAGTTACTCGACAGGGGTCGGCGAGCAGTACTTC.

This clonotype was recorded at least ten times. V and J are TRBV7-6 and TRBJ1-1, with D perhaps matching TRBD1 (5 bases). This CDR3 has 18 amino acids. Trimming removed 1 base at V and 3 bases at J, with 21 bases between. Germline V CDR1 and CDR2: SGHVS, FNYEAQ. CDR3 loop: CASSLGYLDTNSDTEAFF. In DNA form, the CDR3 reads TGTGCCAGCAGCTTAGGTTATCTGGACACCAACTCTGACACTGAAGCTTTCTTT. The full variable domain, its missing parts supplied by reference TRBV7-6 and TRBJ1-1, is GAGVSQSPRYKVTKRGQDVALRCDPISGHVSLYWYRQALGQGPEFLTYFNYEAQQDKSGLPNDRFSAERPEGSISTLTIQRTEQRDSAMYRCASSLGYLDTNSDTEAFFGQGTRLTVV.

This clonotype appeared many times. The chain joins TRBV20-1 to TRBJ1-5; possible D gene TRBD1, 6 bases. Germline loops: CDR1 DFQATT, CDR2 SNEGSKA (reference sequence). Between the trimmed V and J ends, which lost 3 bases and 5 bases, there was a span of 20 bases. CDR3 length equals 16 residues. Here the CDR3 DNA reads TGCAGTGCTAGCCGTGGGACACGGGATCCTTATCAGCCCCAGCATTTT. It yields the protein CSASRGTRDPYQPQHF.

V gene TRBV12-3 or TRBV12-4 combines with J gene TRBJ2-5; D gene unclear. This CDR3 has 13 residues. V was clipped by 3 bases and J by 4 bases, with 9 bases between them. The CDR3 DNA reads TGTGCCAGCAGTTTGGCCGGTACAGAGACCCAGTACTTC. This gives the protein CASSLAGTETQYF.

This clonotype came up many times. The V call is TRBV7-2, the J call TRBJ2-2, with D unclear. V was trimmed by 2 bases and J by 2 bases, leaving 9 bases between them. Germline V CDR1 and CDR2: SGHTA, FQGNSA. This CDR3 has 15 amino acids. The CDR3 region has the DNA TGTGCCAGCAGCTTATTTGTCAGTAACACCGGGGAGCTGTTTTTT. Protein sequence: CASSLFVSNTGELFF.

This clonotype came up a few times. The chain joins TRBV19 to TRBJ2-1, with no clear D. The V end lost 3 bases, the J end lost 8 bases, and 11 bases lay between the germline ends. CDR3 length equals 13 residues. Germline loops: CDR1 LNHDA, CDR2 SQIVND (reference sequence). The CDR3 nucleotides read TGTGCCAGTAGTATCCTTCAAGGTGATGAGCAGTTCTTC. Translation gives CASSILQGDEQFF.

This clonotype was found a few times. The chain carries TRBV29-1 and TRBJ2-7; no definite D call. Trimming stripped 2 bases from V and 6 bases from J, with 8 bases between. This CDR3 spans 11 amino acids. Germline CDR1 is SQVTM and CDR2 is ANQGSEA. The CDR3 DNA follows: TGCAGCGTTGAACGACAATTCGAGCAGTACTTC. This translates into CSVERQFEQYF.

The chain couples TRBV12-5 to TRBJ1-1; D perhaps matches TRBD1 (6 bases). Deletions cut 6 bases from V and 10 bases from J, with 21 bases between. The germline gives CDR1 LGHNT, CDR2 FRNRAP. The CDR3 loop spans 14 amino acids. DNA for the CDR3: TGTGCTAGTGGCCGCGGGGGCTGGGGGGACGGAGCTTTCTTT. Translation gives CASGRGGWGDGAFF.

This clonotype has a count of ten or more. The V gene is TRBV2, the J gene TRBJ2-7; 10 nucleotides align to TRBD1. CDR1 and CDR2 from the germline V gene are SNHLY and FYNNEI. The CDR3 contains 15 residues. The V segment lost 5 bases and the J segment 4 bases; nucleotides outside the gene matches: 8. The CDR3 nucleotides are TGTGCCAGCAGTTCACCGGGACAGGGGCATTACGAGCAGTACTTC. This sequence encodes CASSSPGQGHYEQYF.

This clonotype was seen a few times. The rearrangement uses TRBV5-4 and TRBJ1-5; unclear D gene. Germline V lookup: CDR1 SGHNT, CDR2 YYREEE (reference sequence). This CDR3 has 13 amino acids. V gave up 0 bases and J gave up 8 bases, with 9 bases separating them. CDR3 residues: CASSLGPLEPQHF. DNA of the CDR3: TGTGCCAGCAGCTTGGGACCTCTAGAGCCCCAGCATTTT.

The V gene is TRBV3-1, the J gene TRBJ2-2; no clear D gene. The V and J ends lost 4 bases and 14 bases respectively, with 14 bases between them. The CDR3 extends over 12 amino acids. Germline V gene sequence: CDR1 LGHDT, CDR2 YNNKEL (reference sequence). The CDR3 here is CASSLDPFLLFF. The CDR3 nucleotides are TGTGCCAGCAGCCTGGACCCTTTCCTACTGTTTTTT.

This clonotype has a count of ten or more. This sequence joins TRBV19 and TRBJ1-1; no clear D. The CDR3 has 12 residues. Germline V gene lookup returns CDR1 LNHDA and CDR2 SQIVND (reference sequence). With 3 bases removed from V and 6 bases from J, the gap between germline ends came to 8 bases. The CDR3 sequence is CASSIGVAEAFF. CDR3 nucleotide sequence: TGTGCCAGTAGTATCGGAGTAGCTGAAGCTTTCTTT.

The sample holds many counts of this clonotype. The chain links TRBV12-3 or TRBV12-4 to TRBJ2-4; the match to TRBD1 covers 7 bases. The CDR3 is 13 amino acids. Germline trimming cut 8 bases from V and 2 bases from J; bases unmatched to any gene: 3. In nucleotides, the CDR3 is TGTGCCAGCCGCAGGGGGTCCAAAAACATTCAGTACTTC. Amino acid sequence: CASRRGSKNIQYF.